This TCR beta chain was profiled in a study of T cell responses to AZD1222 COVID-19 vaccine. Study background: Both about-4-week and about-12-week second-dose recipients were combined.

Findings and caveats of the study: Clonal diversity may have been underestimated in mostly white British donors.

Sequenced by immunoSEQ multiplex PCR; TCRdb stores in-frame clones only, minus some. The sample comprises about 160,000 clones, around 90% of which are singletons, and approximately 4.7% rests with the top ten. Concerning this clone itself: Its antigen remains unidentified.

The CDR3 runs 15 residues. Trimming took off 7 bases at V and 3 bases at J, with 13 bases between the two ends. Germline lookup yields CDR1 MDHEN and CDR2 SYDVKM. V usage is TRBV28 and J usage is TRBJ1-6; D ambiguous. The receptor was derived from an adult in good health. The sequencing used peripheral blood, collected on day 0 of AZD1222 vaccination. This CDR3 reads CASTNTDHYNSPLHF. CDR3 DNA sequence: TGTGCCAGCACCAACACAGACCACTATAATTCACCCCTCCACTTT.